These 13 T cell receptor beta chains share one sample of origin, sequenced in a study of T cells in Graves' hyperthyroidism and ophthalmopathy. Amplification of TCR beta CDR3 regions used RNA as the template. With the HTBI primer set, the TCR CDR3 went through a first round of RT-PCR. TCRdb called the multiplex PCR reads again in MiXCR, with one record for every CDR3 protein. This sample yields 350,000 or so distinct CDR3 sequences, of which roughly 21% are seen a single time; 50% to 65% belongs to the top ten. The sample comprised blood. Receptors originate from a woman in her 50s with Graves' hyperthyroidism.

This clonotype appeared many times. The chain links TRBV7-2 to TRBJ2-3, with a tentative D call TRBD2 (6 bases). Germline V CDR1 and CDR2: SGHTA, FQGNSA. Trimming took 0 bases from V and 5 from J, leaving 18 bases between them. The CDR3 spans 17 residues. This CDR3 is CASSLARTSLGGDTQYF. The CDR3, as DNA: TGTGCCAGCAGCTTAGCTCGAACTAGCCTGGGCGGAGATACGCAGTATTTT. The variable domain in full, with the rest retrieved from reference TRBV7-2 and TRBJ2-3, is GAGVSQSPSNKVTEKGKDVELRCDPISGHTALYWYRQSLGQGLEFLIYFQGNSAPDKSGLPSDRFSAERTGGSVSTLTIQRTQQEDSAVYLCASSLARTSLGGDTQYFGPGTRLTVL.

At least ten counts were recorded for this clonotype. The chain carries TRBV5-1 and TRBJ1-2; no firm D call. Germline V gene data show CDR1 as SGHRS and CDR2 as YFSETQ. Between the trimmed V and J ends, which lost 2 bases and 4 bases, there was a span of 9 bases. The CDR3 has 13 residues. CDR3 protein: CASSLPSVYGYTF. Here the CDR3 DNA reads TGCGCCAGCAGCTTACCCAGCGTCTATGGCTACACCTTC.

This clonotype appeared a few times. The chain combines TRBV27 with TRBJ2-5; the D gene could be TRBD1 or TRBD2 (5 bases each). Germline CDR1 and CDR2: MNHEY and SMNVEV (reference sequence). Between the trimmed V and J ends, which lost 8 bases and 4 bases, there was a span of 20 bases. This CDR3 spans 15 amino acids. CDR3 sequence reads: CASSPSGTWGETQYF. CDR3 nucleotide sequence: TGTGCCAGCTCGCCGTCGGGGACGTGGGGAGAGACCCAGTACTTC.

This clonotype has ten or more counts. This chain connects TRBV11-2 to TRBJ2-3, with D perhaps TRBD2 (6 bases). This CDR3 has 16 amino acids. Deletions cut 5 bases from V and 6 bases from J, with 21 bases between. Germline loops: CDR1 SGHAT, CDR2 FQNNGV. This CDR3 is CASSTYRGGAADTQYF. The CDR3 DNA sequence: TGTGCCAGCAGCACCTATCGGGGCGGGGCTGCGGATACGCAGTATTTT. The whole variable domain, filled in from reference TRBV11-2 and TRBJ2-3, reads EAGVAQSPRYKIIEKRQSVAFWCNPISGHATLYWYQQILGQGPKLLIQFQNNGVVDDSQLPKDRFSAERLKGVDSTLKIQPAKLEDSAVYLCASSTYRGGAADTQYFGPGTRLTVL.

A few counts support this clonotype. V is TRBV19 and J is TRBJ2-3; 9 bases map to TRBD1. Germline CDR1 reads LNHDA; CDR2 reads SQIVND (reference sequence). The V segment lost 5 bases and the J segment 7 bases; nucleotides outside the gene matches: 7. The length of the CDR3 is 14 residues. CDR3 in amino acids: CASSAQGARNTQYF. Written as DNA, the CDR3 is TGTGCCAGTAGTGCACAGGGGGCGCGAAATACGCAGTATTTT.

This clonotype has at least ten counts. This chain joins TRBV3-1 and TRBJ1-4; 9 positions match TRBD1. CDR1 and CDR2 from the germline V gene are LGHDT and YNNKEL (reference sequence). V was pared by 3 bases and J by 3 bases, with 2 bases of the junction left unmatched. This CDR3 is built from 15 residues. The CDR3 coding sequence is TGTGCCAGCAGCCAGACAGGGGGATCTAATGAAAAACTGTTTTTT. Amino acids: CASSQTGGSNEKLFF.

This clonotype was detected many times. This rearrangement joins TRBV18 to TRBJ1-4; D is unresolved. CDR1 is KGHSH and CDR2 is LQKENI in the germline V gene. V was shortened by 2 bases and J by 8 bases, with 12 bases between the two germline ends. The CDR3 totals 14 residues. The CDR3 spells CASSPKGIGEKLFF. CDR3 nucleotide sequence: TGTGCCAGCTCACCAAAGGGTATTGGAGAAAAACTGTTTTTT.

This clonotype has ten or more counts. V usage is TRBV20-1 and J usage is TRBJ1-6; D is undetermined. The CDR3 has 14 amino acids. Trimming took 2 bases from V and 5 from J, leaving 10 bases between them. Germline V gene sequence: CDR1 DFQATT, CDR2 SNEGSKA (reference sequence). The CDR3 sequence: CSARIGSHNSPLHF. In DNA, the CDR3 is TGCAGTGCTAGAATAGGCAGCCATAATTCACCCCTCCACTTT.

This clonotype was seen many times. V gene TRBV12-3 or TRBV12-4 combines with J gene TRBJ1-1; weak D call: TRBD1 (5 bases). This CDR3 spans 13 amino acids. Trimming took off 6 bases at V and 1 base at J, with 9 bases between the two ends. CDR3 sequence reads: CASSRQQNTEAFF. The CDR3 nucleotides are TGTGCCAGCAGCCGACAGCAGAACACTGAAGCTTTCTTT.

The V call is TRBV20-1, the J call TRBJ1-2; 7 bases line up with TRBD1. The CDR3 is 13 amino acids. V was pared by 3 bases and J by 4 bases, with 5 bases of the junction left unmatched. Germline V CDR1 and CDR2: DFQATT, SNEGSKA (reference sequence). This CDR3 reads CSASVGDSYGYTF. In DNA form, the CDR3 reads TGCAGTGCTAGTGTCGGGGACAGCTATGGCTACACCTTC.

There are many counts of this clonotype. The chain links TRBV5-1 to TRBJ2-7; the match to TRBD2 covers 8 bases. The CDR3 contains 12 residues. J lost 5 bases, V lost 4 bases, and 2 bases had no gene match. The germline CDR1 and CDR2 sequences are SGHRS and YFSETQ. The CDR3 DNA reads as TGCGCCAGCAGCAAGCGGGAGAACGAGCAGTACTTC. This codes for CASSKRENEQYF.

This clonotype has ten or more counts. The chain combines TRBV3-1 with TRBJ2-2; 10 positions match TRBD2. The length of the CDR3 is 17 residues. V shed 0 bases and J 5 bases; nucleotides not matched to a gene: 6. Germline loops: CDR1 LGHDT, CDR2 YNNKEL (reference sequence). The CDR3 reads CASSQDRLAGVTGELFF. CDR3 nucleotide sequence: TGTGCCAGCAGCCAAGATAGGCTAGCGGGAGTGACCGGGGAGCTGTTTTTT.

This clonotype was observed at least ten times. This rearrangement joins TRBV29-1 to TRBJ2-1; D gene unclear. V was clipped by 4 bases and J by 8 bases, with 6 bases between them. The CDR3 contains 10 residues. Germline V gives CDR1 SQVTM, CDR2 ANQGSEA. The CDR3 DNA reads TGCAGCGTTGTGGGCCATGAGCAGTTCTTC. It encodes CSVVGHEQFF.